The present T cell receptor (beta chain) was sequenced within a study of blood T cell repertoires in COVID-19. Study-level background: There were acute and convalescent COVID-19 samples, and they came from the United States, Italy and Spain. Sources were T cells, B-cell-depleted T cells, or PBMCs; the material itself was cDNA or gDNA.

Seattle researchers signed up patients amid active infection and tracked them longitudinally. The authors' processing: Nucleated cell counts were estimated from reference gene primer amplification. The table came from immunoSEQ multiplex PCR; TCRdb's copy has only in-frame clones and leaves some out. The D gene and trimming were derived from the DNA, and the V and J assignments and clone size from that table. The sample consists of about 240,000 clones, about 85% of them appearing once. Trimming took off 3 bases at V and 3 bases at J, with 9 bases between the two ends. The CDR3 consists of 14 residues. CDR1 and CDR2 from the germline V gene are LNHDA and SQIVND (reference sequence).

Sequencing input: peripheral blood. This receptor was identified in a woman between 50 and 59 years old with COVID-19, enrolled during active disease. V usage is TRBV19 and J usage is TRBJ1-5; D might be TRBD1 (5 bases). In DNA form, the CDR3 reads TGTGCCAGTAGTATCGACAGTTTCAATCAGCCCCAGCATTTT. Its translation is CASSIDSFNQPQHF.